The rows below give T cell receptor beta chains drawn from one sample of a study of shared clonotypes between healthy human individuals. Some clones are missing from TCRdb's copy, which holds only in-frame ones; the method was immunoSEQ multiplex PCR. Of about 1.1 million clones listed, roughly 74% are singletons. The material sequenced was memory CD4+ T cells from PBMCs. These TCRs come from a man aged 18 to 30 in good health. Some clones in this sample may be carry-over from other donors' samples. CDR3s leave out the opening cysteine and the closing phenylalanine or tryptophan. A D gene is named only where the DNA matches it firmly.

v_call,j_call,d_call,cdr3_length,cdr3_aa
TRBV27,TRBJ2-1,TRBD2,15,ASSLGTSGSLYNEQF
TRBV29-1,TRBJ1-1,.,11,SARTGQNTEAF
TRBV19,TRBJ2-7,TRBD2,12,ASSMVGTSAEQY
TRBV19,TRBJ1-2,.,11,ASSPDRNYGYT
TRBV21-1,TRBJ2-5,.,14,ASSRGLAGEGETQY
TRBV2,.,.,12,ASSEQGTGDEQY
TRBV5-4,TRBJ2-7,TRBD1,12,ASSARDRGHEQY
TRBV14,TRBJ1-1,TRBD1,13,ASSRGQGVFTEAF
TRBV5-1,TRBJ1-2,.,14,ASSLQSRGVNYGYT
TRBV27,TRBJ2-3,TRBD2,14,ASSPGLAFGTDTQY
TRBV4-2,TRBJ2-7,TRBD2,15,ASSQVMVAGGPYEQY
TRBV4-2,TRBJ2-1,.,15,ASSQGVIAASHNEQF
TRBV6-6,TRBJ1-1,.,9,ASALNTEAF
TRBV11-2,TRBJ1-1,.,12,ASSLAQVNTEAF
TRBV10-1,TRBJ2-7,.,12,ASSESQVAYEQY
TRBV7-3,TRBJ2-2,.,11,ASRLTGTGELF
TRBV5-4,TRBJ1-2,.,11,ASSQDSNYGYT
TRBV4-2,TRBJ2-6,.,14,ASSQEATSGANVLT
TRBV5-4,TRBJ1-1,.,12,ASSLALRGTEAF
TRBV4-3,TRBJ2-1,.,11,ASSQDGGLAGV
TRBV13,TRBJ2-7,TRBD2,14,ASSRRPTSGSYEQY
TRBV15,TRBJ1-4,.,14,AISRDRSRPNEKLF
TRBV25-1,TRBJ1-2,.,11,ASRRDGNYGYT
TRBV5-1,TRBJ1-5,.,12,ASSQGERNQPQH
TRBV5-1,TRBJ2-3,TRBD2,14,ASSALTSGSEDTQY
TRBV27,TRBJ1-2,.,12,ASSLRTGLDGYT
TRBV19,TRBJ1-1,.,12,ASSTPLRNTEAF
TRBV15,TRBJ1-5,TRBD1,15,ATSRGTGVYGNQPQH
TRBV28,TRBJ2-1,TRBD2,14,ASSVSTQGGRNEQF
TRBV5-1,TRBJ1-5,.,14,ASSPGTSNSNQPQH
TRBV2,TRBJ2-1,TRBD2,12,ASSRTSGGNEQF
TRBV5-4,TRBJ2-3,.,13,ASSSRVQGADTQY
TRBV6-5,TRBJ2-7,.,11,ASTRSGSYEQY
TRBV7-9,TRBJ1-2,.,12,ASSASRTAYGYT
TRBV6-6,TRBJ2-5,.,10,ASSVRGETQY
TRBV11-2,TRBJ2-4,.,13,ASSQQIGDKNIQY
TRBV7-9,TRBJ2-5,TRBD1,13,ASSLAVRGRETQY
TRBV18,TRBJ2-1,.,14,ASSPIADKVNNEQF
TRBV5-6,TRBJ1-3,.,11,ASSLMTGNTIY
TRBV5-1,TRBJ1-2,.,9,ASSTQNSYT
TRBV6-5,TRBJ2-1,.,11,ATWQGSGNEQF